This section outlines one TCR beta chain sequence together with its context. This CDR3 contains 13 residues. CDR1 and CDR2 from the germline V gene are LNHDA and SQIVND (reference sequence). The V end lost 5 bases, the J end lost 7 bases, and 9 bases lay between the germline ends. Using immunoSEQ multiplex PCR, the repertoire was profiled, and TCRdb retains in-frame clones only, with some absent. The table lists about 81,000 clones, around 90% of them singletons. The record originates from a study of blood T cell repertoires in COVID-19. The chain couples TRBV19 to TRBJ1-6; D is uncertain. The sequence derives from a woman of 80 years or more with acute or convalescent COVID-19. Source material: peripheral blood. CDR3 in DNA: TGTGCCAGTAGTCTCGGGGTAAATTCACCCCTCCACTTT. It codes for CASSLGVNSPLHF. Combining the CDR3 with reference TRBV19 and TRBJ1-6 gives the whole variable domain DGGITQSPKYLFRKEGQNVTLSCEQNLNHDAMYWYRQDPGQGLRLIYYSQIVNDFQKGDIAEGYSVSREKKESFPLTVTSAQKNPTAFYLCASSLGVNSPLHFGNGTRLTVT.